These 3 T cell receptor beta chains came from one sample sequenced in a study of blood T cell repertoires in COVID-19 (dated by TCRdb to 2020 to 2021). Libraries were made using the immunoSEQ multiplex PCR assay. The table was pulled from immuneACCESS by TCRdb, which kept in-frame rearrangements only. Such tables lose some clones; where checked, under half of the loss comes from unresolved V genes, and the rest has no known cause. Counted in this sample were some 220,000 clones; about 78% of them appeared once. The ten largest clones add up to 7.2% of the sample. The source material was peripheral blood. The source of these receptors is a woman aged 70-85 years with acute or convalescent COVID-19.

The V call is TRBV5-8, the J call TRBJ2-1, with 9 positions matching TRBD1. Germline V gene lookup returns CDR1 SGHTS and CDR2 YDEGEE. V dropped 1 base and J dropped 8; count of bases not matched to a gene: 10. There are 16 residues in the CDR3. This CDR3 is CASSLPGTGPTDEQFF. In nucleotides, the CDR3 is TGTGCCAGCAGCTTGCCCGGGACAGGGCCGACCGATGAGCAGTTCTTC.

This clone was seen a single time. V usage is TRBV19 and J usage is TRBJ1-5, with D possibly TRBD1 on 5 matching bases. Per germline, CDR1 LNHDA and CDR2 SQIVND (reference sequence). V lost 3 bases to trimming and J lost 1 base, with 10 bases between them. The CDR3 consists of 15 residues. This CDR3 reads CASSIDGGSNQPQHF. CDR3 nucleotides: TGTGCCAGTAGTATTGATGGGGGGAGCAATCAGCCCCAGCATTTT. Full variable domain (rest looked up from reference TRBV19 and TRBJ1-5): DGGITQSPKYLFRKEGQNVTLSCEQNLNHDAMYWYRQDPGQGLRLIYYSQIVNDFQKGDIAEGYSVSREKKESFPLTVTSAQKNPTAFYLCASSIDGGSNQPQHFGDGTRLSIL.

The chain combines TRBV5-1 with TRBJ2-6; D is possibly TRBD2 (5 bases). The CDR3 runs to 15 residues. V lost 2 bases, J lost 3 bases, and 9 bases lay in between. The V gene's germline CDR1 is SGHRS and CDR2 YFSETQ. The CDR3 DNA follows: TGCGCCAGCAGCTTAATGAGCGGTGGGGCCAACGTCCTGACTTTC. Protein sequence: CASSLMSGGANVLTF.